Listed here are 31 T cell receptor beta chains from one sample, sequenced in a study of cytomegalovirus exposure and HLA in healthy donors. A multiplex PCR was run with 60 Vbeta primers and 13 Jbeta primers. The repertoire was sequenced with immunoSEQ multiplex PCR; TCRdb's copy has only in-frame clones and lacks some. There are about 70,000 clones in the sample; roughly 90% occur only once, and roughly 2% lies in the top ten. The sample taken for sequencing was PBMCs. The source is a woman aged 25-40 years in good health and CMV-seronegative.

This chain uses TRBV11-3 with TRBJ1-3; no clear D gene. V lost 4 bases to trimming and J lost 5 bases, with 12 bases between them. The germline CDR1 and CDR2 sequences are SGHNT and YENEEA. This CDR3 is 14 amino acids long. CDR3 nucleotide sequence: TGTGCCAGCAGCTCCCGGGAAGGTCGAAACACCATATATTTT. Residues: CASSSREGRNTIYF.

The rearrangement uses TRBV29-1 and TRBJ2-7; TRBD2 agrees at 10 bases. The CDR3 sequence is 14 residues long. Per germline, CDR1 SQVTM and CDR2 ANQGSEA. After removal of 6 bases from V and 0 bases from J, the junction contained 5 bases not matched to a gene. CDR3 DNA: TGCAGCGTAAAAGCGGGAGGGCCCTCCTACGAGCAGTACTTC. It encodes CSVKAGGPSYEQYF.

J is TRBJ2-1 and V is TRBV27; D remains unclear. This CDR3 is 11 amino acids long. V shed 7 bases and J shed 4 bases, with 5 bases lying between them. Germline-derived CDR1 and CDR2 are MNHEY and SMNVEV (reference sequence). The CDR3 nucleotides read TGTGCCAGCACCGGGTACAATGAGCAGTTCTTC. It yields the protein CASTGYNEQFF.

The V call is TRBV9, the J call TRBJ2-1; 7 positions match TRBD2. This CDR3 is built from 16 residues. The germline CDR1 and CDR2 sequences are SGDLS and YYNGEE. With V trimmed by 4 bases and J by 10 bases, 17 bases remained unmatched. The chain's CDR3 is CASSPTLTSVSKEQFF. CDR3 sequence (DNA): TGTGCCAGCAGCCCAACCCTTACTAGCGTTAGTAAGGAGCAGTTCTTC.

The rearrangement uses TRBV27 and TRBJ2-1; TRBD2 aligns across 12 bases. Germline V CDR1 and CDR2: MNHEY, SMNVEV (reference sequence). This CDR3 comprises 18 residues. V gave up 7 bases and J gave up 9 bases; unmatched junction bases: 19. CDR3 bases: TGTGCCAGCACCTCCGAACTTAAGAGGACTAGCGGGATTGGTGAGCAGTTCTTC. This gives the protein CASTSELKRTSGIGEQFF.

The rearrangement uses TRBV13 and TRBJ2-7, with D uncertain. Trimming left V 1 base short and J 1 base short, with 11 bases between. The germline CDR1 and CDR2 sequences are PRHDT and FYEKMQ (reference sequence). CDR3 length: 15 amino acids. The CDR3 bases are TGTGCCAGCAGCTTAGACACAAGGAGTTCCTACGAGCAGTACTTC. This sequence encodes CASSLDTRSSYEQYF.

The genes are TRBV7-2 and TRBJ2-7; D is perhaps TRBD1 (5 bases). V was clipped by 1 base and J by 2 bases, with 9 bases between them. The CDR3 consists of 14 residues. Germline V gene lookup returns CDR1 SGHTA and CDR2 FQGNSA. CDR3: CASSLESRAYEQYF. CDR3 sequence (DNA): TGTGCCAGCAGCTTAGAATCCAGGGCCTACGAGCAGTACTTC.

The V call is TRBV28, the J call TRBJ1-2; the D gene is possibly TRBD1 (5 bases). The CDR3 is made up of 11 amino acids. V was clipped by 8 bases and J by 8 bases, with 12 bases between them. Germline V lookup: CDR1 MDHEN, CDR2 SYDVKM. CDR3 residues: CASGNPGGYTF. CDR3 coding DNA: TGTGCCAGCGGAAACCCAGGGGGCTACACCTTC.

This clone was seen a few times. CDR3 nucleotides: TGTGCCAGCAGTTCGTCCGGGACAGGGGCGTTGAAAACTAATGAAAAACTGTTTTTT. Residues: CASSSSGTGALKTNEKLFF. This chain joins TRBV27 and TRBJ1-4, with TRBD1 matching over 10 bases. CDR1 is MNHEY, CDR2 SMNVEV, per germline (reference sequence). After removal of 4 bases from V and 1 base from J, the junction contained 12 bases not matched to a gene. The CDR3 consists of 19 residues.

This chain uses TRBV6-1 with TRBJ1-5, with D unresolved. Germline V gene sequence: CDR1 MNHNS, CDR2 SASEGT. This CDR3 has 14 amino acids. V was pared by 1 base and J by 7 bases, with 11 bases between. CDR3 bases: TGTGCCAGCAGTGAAGTGGGCAGTAAGCAGCCCCAGCATTTT. Translation: CASSEVGSKQPQHF.

This rearrangement joins TRBV5-6 to TRBJ2-4, with 7 bases aligning to TRBD2. Germline CDR1 is SGHDT and CDR2 is YYEEEE. The CDR3 totals 17 residues. V was clipped by 3 bases and J by 0 bases; unmatched bases: 9. The CDR3 loop reads CASSSLHLAGAKNIQYF. The CDR3 DNA reads TGTGCCAGCAGCTCACTACATTTAGCGGGAGCCAAAAACATTCAGTACTTC.

This clone appeared once. J is TRBJ2-1 and V is TRBV6-1; 12 nucleotides agree with TRBD2. This CDR3 has 13 amino acids. V shed 11 bases, J shed 6 bases, and the junction held 5 bases outside the gene matches. Germline CDR1 MNHNS, CDR2 SASEGT. The CDR3 DNA reads TGTGCCGACCGACTAGCGGGAGCCAATGAGCAGTTCTTC. Encoded protein: CADRLAGANEQFF.

The J gene is TRBJ1-1, the V gene TRBV19; 7 positions match TRBD1. With V trimmed by 7 bases and J by 10 bases, 15 bases remained unmatched. Germline lookup yields CDR1 LNHDA and CDR2 SQIVND (reference sequence). The CDR3 is 14 amino acids. In DNA form, the CDR3 reads TGTGCCAGTACCAATACGTGGCAGGGGGACGTAGCTTTCTTT. Protein sequence: CASTNTWQGDVAFF.

This clone was seen a single time. The chain has TRBV9 and TRBJ1-1; possible D gene TRBD1, 6 bases. V was shortened by 3 bases and J by 6 bases, with 18 bases between the two germline ends. Germline lookup yields CDR1 SGDLS and CDR2 YYNGEE. This CDR3 has 15 residues. CDR3 bases: TGTGCCAGCAGCGACCCGGGGCAGGGGAGCGCTGAAGCTTTCTTT. It codes for CASSDPGQGSAEAFF.

The gene calls are TRBV2 and TRBJ2-7; 9 bases align to TRBD1. V lost 8 bases and J lost 5; bases outside the gene matches: 10. The CDR3 length is 14 residues. Germline CDR1 reads SNHLY; CDR2 reads FYNNEI. The CDR3 protein is CASGRDRADDEQYF. CDR3 sequence (DNA): TGTGCCAGCGGCCGGGACAGGGCCGACGACGAGCAGTACTTC.

The chain joins TRBV28 to TRBJ1-6; possibly TRBD1 for D (6 bases). The CDR3 consists of 16 residues. Trimming took off 5 bases at V and 7 bases at J, with 18 bases between the two ends. The germline gives CDR1 MDHEN, CDR2 SYDVKM. The CDR3 protein is CASSPRSTGRNSPLHF. The DNA for the CDR3 is TGTGCCAGCAGTCCCCGATCGACAGGCCGGAATTCACCCCTCCACTTT.

The V and J genes are TRBV6-5 and TRBJ2-2; D is uncertain. Germline CDR1 MNHEY, CDR2 SVGAGI. V was cut by 5 bases and J by 8 bases, with 12 bases left in between. This CDR3 has 13 residues. In nucleotides, the CDR3 is TGTGCCAGCAGTACTGAGCACTCGGGGGAGCTGTTTTTT. Translated, it gives CASSTEHSGELFF.

The J gene is TRBJ1-4, the V gene TRBV25-1; 8 bases line up with TRBD1. Germline loops: CDR1 MGHDK, CDR2 SYGVNS. This CDR3 has 16 residues. Losses at the gene ends were 8 bases for V and 2 bases for J; bases not matched to a gene: 10. CDR3 protein: CASSGTGNPTNEKLFF. The CDR3 region has the DNA TGTGCCAGCTCCGGGACAGGAAATCCTACTAATGAAAAACTGTTTTTT.

V and J are TRBV5-1 and TRBJ2-5; 7 nucleotides align to TRBD2. With 2 bases clipped from V and 0 bases from J, the junction kept 7 bases outside the gene matches. CDR1 is SGHRS and CDR2 is YFSETQ in the germline V gene. This CDR3 has 16 amino acids. The CDR3 DNA reads TGCGCCAGCAGCTTCTATTCGGCGGGGGACCAAGAGACCCAGTACTTC. As protein: CASSFYSAGDQETQYF. The variable domain in full, with the rest retrieved from reference TRBV5-1 and TRBJ2-5, is KAGVTQTPRYLIKTRGQQVTLSCSPISGHRSVSWYQQTPGQGLQFLFEYFSETQRNKGNFPGRFSGRQFSNSRSEMNVSTLELGDSALYLCASSFYSAGDQETQYFGPGTRLLVL.

The chain combines TRBV27 with TRBJ2-7; the match to TRBD2 covers 9 bases. Germline V gene data show CDR1 as MNHEY and CDR2 as SMNVEV (reference sequence). V dropped 5 bases and J dropped 2; count of bases not matched to a gene: 1. The CDR3 covers 13 residues. CDR3 bases: TGTGCCAGCAGTAAGCGGGGGGCCTACGAGCAGTACTTC. It codes for CASSKRGAYEQYF.

The V and J genes are TRBV6-1 and TRBJ1-2; 11 nucleotides line up with TRBD1. CDR1 and CDR2 from the germline V gene are MNHNS and SASEGT. The V segment lost 3 bases and the J segment 7 bases; nucleotides outside the gene matches: 13. The CDR3 totals 17 residues. CDR3: CASSEGQGESALVGYTF. The CDR3 DNA is TGTGCCAGCAGTGAGGGACAGGGGGAGAGTGCATTGGTTGGCTACACCTTC.

V usage is TRBV11-2 and J usage is TRBJ2-1; 11 bases are shared with TRBD2. V lost 4 bases, J lost 7 bases, and 3 bases stayed unmatched. The CDR3 extends over 14 amino acids. Looked up from germline, CDR1 is SGHAT and CDR2 is FQNNGV. CDR3: CASSSPSGGNEQFF. CDR3 sequence (DNA): TGTGCCAGCAGCTCCCCTAGCGGGGGGAATGAGCAGTTCTTC.

The J gene is TRBJ2-5, the V gene TRBV27, with TRBD2 matching 10 bases. Germline CDR1 reads MNHEY; CDR2 reads SMNVEV (reference sequence). The CDR3 is made up of 17 amino acids. The V segment lost 2 bases and the J segment 1 base; nucleotides outside the gene matches: 7. The chain's CDR3 is CASSLRGTSESQETQYF. In nucleotides, the CDR3 is TGTGCCAGCAGTTTACGCGGGACTAGCGAGTCCCAAGAGACCCAGTACTTC.

The chain joins TRBV6-6 to TRBJ2-2; D unresolved. Germline V gene sequence: CDR1 MNHNY, CDR2 SVGAGI (reference sequence). The CDR3 consists of 16 residues. V dropped 6 bases and J dropped 0 bases, with 14 bases sitting between them. The CDR3 loop reads CASRQIPTSNTGELFF. The CDR3 nucleotides are TGTGCCAGCAGACAGATTCCTACTTCGAACACCGGGGAGCTGTTTTTT.

V gene TRBV7-9 combines with J gene TRBJ2-7, with TRBD2 matching 8 bases. V lost 0 bases and J lost 4; bases outside the gene matches: 8. The CDR3 runs 16 residues. Germline lookup yields CDR1 SEHNR and CDR2 FQNEAQ (reference sequence). The CDR3 sequence: CASSLAGTSRAYEQYF. CDR3 DNA: TGTGCCAGCAGCTTAGCCGGGACTAGTCGTGCTTACGAGCAGTACTTC.

This chain connects TRBV19 to TRBJ2-7; maybe TRBD2 (7 bases). The V gene's germline CDR1 is LNHDA and CDR2 SQIVND (reference sequence). V was shortened by 5 bases and J by 0 bases, with 20 bases between the two germline ends. This CDR3 spans 17 amino acids. CDR3 sequence (DNA): TGTGCCAGTAGTGTTTCCGGGGGGCCGACGAGCTCCTACGAGCAGTACTTC. It specifies CASSVSGGPTSSYEQYF.

This clone has just one count. The chain has TRBV19 and TRBJ2-3; a possible D gene is TRBD2 (6 bases). Germline-derived CDR1 and CDR2 are LNHDA and SQIVND (reference sequence). The germline V and J ends were trimmed by 5 bases and 6 bases, with 24 bases remaining between them. The CDR3 length is 17 residues. CDR3 protein: CASSFQSSSAGMDTQYF. The CDR3 DNA is TGTGCCAGTAGTTTCCAATCCTCTAGCGCGGGGATGGATACGCAGTATTTT.

This clone appeared once. The rearrangement joins TRBV2 to TRBJ2-2, with no clear D. Germline assignment: CDR1 SNHLY and CDR2 FYNNEI. V was shortened by 5 bases and J by 3 bases, with 4 bases between the two germline ends. The CDR3 contains 12 residues. CDR3 coding DNA: TGTGCCAGCAGTCAGGACACCGGGGAGCTGTTTTTT. The encoded protein is CASSQDTGELFF.

The chain recombines TRBV4-1 with TRBJ2-2; D remains unclear. CDR3 length: 14 amino acids. Germline CDR1 and CDR2: MGHRA and YSYEKL. With 1 base removed from V and 7 bases from J, the gap between germline ends came to 10 bases. The DNA of the CDR3 is TGCGCCAGCAGCCAAGTGGTGTCGGGCGGGGAGCTGTTTTTT. This gives the protein CASSQVVSGGELFF.

This clone showed up just a few times. The chain recombines TRBV5-6 with TRBJ2-2; D may be TRBD1 (6 bases). V was pared by 1 base and J by 4 bases, with 11 bases between. In germline, CDR1 is SGHDT, CDR2 YYEEEE. The CDR3 sequence is 15 residues long. DNA for the CDR3: TGTGCCAGCAGCTTGCCCGGACAGTTCACCGGGGAGCTGTTTTTT. Encoded protein: CASSLPGQFTGELFF.

V is TRBV9 and J is TRBJ2-2; TRBD2 aligns across 11 bases. Germline V CDR1 and CDR2: SGDLS, YYNGEE. The CDR3 is 16 residues long. Losses at the gene ends were 1 base for V and 6 bases for J; bases not matched to a gene: 5. CDR3 nucleotides: TGTGCCAGCAGCGTATACCTAGCGGGAGGCCCCGGGGAGCTGTTTTTT. As protein: CASSVYLAGGPGELFF. The full variable domain, completed using reference TRBV9 and TRBJ2-2, is DSGVTQTPKHLITATGQRVTLRCSPRSGDLSVYWYQQSLDQGLQFLIQYYNGEERAKGNILERFSAQQFPDLHSELNLSSLELGDSALYFCASSVYLAGGPGELFFGEGSRLTVL.